This TCR beta chain was profiled in a study of siplizumab effects on memory and regulatory T cells. Study conclusions and caveats: Proliferating Tregs' suppressive function in siplizumab cultures went unconfirmed. A small minority of alloreactive clones were mapped to unstimulated subsets. Naive T cells were seen as more diverse than memory cells and as major alloresponse contributors.

This clone appeared once. Its specificity is unknown. Each sample yielded around 9.3 x 10^4 assayed TCR templates. The data were produced by immunoSEQ multiplex PCR, yet TCRdb's version contains in-frame clones alone and is incomplete. The data contain more than 95,000 clones, about 93% of them singletons. Input material: Tregs sorted from blood. The TCR sequence derives from a human donor in good health.

The CDR3 protein is CASSRGLETEAFF. CDR3 DNA: TGCGCCAGCAGCCGCGGTTTGGAGACTGAAGCTTTCTTT. The gene calls are TRBV5-1 and TRBJ1-1; D call uncertain. This CDR3 has 13 residues. Germline V gene sequence: CDR1 SGHRS, CDR2 YFSETQ. Trimming stripped 4 bases from V and 5 bases from J, with 12 bases between.